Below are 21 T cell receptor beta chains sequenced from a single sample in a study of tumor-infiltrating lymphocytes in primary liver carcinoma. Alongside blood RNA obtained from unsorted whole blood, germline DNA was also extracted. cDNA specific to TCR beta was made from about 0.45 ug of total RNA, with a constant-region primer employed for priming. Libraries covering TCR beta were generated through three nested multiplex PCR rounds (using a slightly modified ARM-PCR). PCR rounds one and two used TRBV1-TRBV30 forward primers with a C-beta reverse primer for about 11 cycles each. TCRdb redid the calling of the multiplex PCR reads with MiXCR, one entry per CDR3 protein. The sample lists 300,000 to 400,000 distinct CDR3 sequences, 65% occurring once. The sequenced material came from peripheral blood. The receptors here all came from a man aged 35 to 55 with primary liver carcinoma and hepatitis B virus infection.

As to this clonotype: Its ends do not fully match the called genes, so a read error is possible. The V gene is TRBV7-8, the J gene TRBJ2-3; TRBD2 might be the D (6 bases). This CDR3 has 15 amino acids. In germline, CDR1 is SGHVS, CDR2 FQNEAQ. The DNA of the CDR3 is TGTGCCCGCAGCCCAGGTGCGGGGTCGGGGGATACGCAGTATTTT. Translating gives CARSPGAGSGDTQYF.

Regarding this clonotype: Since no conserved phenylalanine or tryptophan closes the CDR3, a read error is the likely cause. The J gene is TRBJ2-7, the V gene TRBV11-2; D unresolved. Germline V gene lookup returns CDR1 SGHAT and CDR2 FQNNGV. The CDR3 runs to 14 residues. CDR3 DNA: TGTGCCACCAGCTTAGGTGACATGGGTAGGGAGCAGTACATC. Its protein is CATSLGDMGREQYI.

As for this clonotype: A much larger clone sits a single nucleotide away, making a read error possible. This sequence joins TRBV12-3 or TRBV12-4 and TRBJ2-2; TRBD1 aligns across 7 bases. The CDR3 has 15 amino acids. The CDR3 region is CAGSRDSQNTGELFF. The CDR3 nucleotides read TGTGCCGGCAGTCGGGACAGCCAGAACACCGGGGAGCTGTTTTTT.

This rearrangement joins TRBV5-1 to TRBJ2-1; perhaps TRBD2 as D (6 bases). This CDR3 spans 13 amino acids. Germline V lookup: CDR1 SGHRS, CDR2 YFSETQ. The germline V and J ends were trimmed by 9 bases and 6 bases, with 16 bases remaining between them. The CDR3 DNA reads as TGCGCCACCCACGCGCTAGCGAGCAATGAGCAGTTCTTC. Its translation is CATHALASNEQFF.

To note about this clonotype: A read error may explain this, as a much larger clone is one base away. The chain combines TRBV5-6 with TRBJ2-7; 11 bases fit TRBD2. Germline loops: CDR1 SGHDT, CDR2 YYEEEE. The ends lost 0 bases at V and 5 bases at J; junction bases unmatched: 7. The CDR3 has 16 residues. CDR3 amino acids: CASSLGSLAGVDEQYF. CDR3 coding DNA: TGTGCCAGCAGCTTGGGCTCACTAGCGGGAGTTGACGAGCAGTACTTC.

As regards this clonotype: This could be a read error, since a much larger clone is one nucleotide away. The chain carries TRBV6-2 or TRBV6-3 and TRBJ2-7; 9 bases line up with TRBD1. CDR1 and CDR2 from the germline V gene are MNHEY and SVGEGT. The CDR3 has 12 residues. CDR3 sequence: CAAWGQGYGQYF. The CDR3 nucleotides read TGTGCCGCGTGGGGACAGGGTTACGGGCAGTACTTC.

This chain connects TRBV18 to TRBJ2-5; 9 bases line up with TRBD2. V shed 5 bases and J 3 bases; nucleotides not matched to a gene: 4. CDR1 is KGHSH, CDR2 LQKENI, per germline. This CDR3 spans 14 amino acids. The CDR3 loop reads CASSSLAGEETQYF. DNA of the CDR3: TGTGCCAGCTCATCTTTAGCGGGAGAAGAGACCCAGTACTTC.

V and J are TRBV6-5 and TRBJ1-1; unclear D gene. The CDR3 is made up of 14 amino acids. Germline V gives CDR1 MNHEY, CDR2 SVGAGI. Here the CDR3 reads CDNSVSRTVSEAFF. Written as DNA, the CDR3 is TGTGACAACAGTGTCTCCCGGACGGTGTCTGAAGCTTTCTTT.

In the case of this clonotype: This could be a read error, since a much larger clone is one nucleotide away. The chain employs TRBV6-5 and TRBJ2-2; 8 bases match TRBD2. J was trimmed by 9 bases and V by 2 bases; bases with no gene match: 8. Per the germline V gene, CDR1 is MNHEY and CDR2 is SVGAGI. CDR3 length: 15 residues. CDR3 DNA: TGTGCCAGCAGTTACAACGGGAGGGCCGCCAGGGAGCTGTTTTTT. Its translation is CASSYNGRAARELFF.

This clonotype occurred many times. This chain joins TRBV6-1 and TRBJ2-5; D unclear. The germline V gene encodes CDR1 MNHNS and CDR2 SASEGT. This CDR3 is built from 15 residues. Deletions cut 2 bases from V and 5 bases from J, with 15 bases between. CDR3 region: CASSETGGRHETQYF. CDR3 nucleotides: TGTGCCAGCAGTGAAACTGGCGGTCGGCATGAGACCCAGTACTTC.

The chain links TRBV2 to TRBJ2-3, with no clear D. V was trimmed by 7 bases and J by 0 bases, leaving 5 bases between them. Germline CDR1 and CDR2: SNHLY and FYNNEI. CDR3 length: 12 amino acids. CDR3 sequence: CASMGSTDTQYF. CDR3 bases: TGTGCCAGCATGGGGAGCACAGATACGCAGTATTTT. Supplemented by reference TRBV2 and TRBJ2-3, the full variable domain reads EPEVTQTPSHQVTQMGQEVILRCVPISNHLYFYWYRQILGQKVEFLVSFYNNEISEKSEIFDDQFSVERPDGSNFTLKIRSTKLEDSAMYFCASMGSTDTQYFGPGTRLTVL.

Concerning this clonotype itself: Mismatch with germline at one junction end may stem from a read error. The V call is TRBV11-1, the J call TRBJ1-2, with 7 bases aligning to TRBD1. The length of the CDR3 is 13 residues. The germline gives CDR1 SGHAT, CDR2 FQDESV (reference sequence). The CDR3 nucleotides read TGTGTCAGCATCATTAGGACAGGAAATGGCTACACCTTC. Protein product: CVSIIRTGNGYTF.

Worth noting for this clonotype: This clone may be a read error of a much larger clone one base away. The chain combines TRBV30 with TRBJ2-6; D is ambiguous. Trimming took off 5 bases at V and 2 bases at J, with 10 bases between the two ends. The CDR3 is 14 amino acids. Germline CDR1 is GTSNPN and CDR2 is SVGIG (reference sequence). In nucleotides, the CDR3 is TGTGCCTGGTCCACAGTGGCTGGGGCCAACGTCCTGACTTTC. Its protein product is CAWSTVAGANVLTF. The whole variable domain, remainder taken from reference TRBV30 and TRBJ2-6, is SQTIHQWPATLVQPVGSPLSLECTVEGTSNPNLYWYRQAAGRGLQLLFYSVGIGQISSEVPQNLSASRPQDRQFILSSKKLLLSDSGFYLCAWSTVAGANVLTFGAGSRLTVL.

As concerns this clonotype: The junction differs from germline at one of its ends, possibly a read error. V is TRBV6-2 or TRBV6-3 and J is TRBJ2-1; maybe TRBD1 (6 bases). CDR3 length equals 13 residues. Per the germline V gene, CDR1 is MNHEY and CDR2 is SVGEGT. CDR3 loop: CACSETGLNEQFF. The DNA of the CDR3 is TGTGCCTGCAGTGAAACAGGGTTGAATGAGCAGTTCTTC.

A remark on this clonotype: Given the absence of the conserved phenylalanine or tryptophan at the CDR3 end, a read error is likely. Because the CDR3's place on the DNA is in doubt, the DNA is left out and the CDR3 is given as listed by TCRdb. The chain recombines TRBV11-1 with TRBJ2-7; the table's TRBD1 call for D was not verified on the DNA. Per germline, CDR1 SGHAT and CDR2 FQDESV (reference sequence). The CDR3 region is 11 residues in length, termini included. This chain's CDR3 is CASRTGGEKYI.

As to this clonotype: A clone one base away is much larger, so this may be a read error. The CDR3 is CANSSGGGPYNEQFF. The CDR3 DNA follows: TGTGCCAACAGTTCGGGGGGTGGCCCCTACAATGAGCAGTTCTTC. J is TRBJ2-1 and V is TRBV12-3 or TRBV12-4; 7 nucleotides align to TRBD2. This CDR3 has 15 residues.

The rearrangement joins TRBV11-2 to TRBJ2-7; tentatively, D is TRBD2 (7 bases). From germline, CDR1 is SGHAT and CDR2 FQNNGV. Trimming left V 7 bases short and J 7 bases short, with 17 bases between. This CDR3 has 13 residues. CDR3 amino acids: CASKAPGGGEQYF. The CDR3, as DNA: TGTGCCAGCAAAGCTCCGGGGGGCGGTGAGCAGTACTTC. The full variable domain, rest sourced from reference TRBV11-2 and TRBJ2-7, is EAGVAQSPRYKIIEKRQSVAFWCNPISGHATLYWYQQILGQGPKLLIQFQNNGVVDDSQLPKDRFSAERLKGVDSTLKIQPAKLEDSAVYLCASKAPGGGEQYFGPGTRLTVT.

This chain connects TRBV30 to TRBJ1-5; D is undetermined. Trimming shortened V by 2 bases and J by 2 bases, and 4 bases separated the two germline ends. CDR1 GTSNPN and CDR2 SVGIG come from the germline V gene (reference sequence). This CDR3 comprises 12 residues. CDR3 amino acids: CAWSIGNQPQHF. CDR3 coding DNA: TGTGCCTGGAGTATCGGCAATCAGCCCCAGCATTTT.

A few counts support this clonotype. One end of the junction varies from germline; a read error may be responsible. CDR3 sequence: CASSIDREAQYF. In nucleotides, the CDR3 is TGTGCCAGCAGCATAGATCGAGAGGCCCAGTACTTC. This rearrangement joins TRBV11-2 to TRBJ2-5, with D uncertain. The CDR3 extends over 12 amino acids. Germline V gene sequence: CDR1 SGHAT, CDR2 FQNNGV.

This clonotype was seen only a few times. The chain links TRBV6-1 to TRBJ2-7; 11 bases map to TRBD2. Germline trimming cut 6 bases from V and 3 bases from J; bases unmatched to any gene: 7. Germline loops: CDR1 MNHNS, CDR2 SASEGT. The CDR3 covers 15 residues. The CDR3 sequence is CASSQGLAVYYEQYF. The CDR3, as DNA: TGTGCCAGCAGCCAGGGACTAGCGGTATACTACGAGCAGTACTTC.

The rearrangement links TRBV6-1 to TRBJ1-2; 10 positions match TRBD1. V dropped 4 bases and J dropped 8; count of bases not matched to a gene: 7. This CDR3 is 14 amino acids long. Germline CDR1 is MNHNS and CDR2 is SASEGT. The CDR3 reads CASSAPTGGLGYTF. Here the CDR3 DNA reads TGTGCCAGCAGTGCCCCGACAGGGGGCCTGGGCTACACCTTC.